What follows describes a single T cell receptor beta chain. What it binds is unknown. This entry is derived from a study of vaccination effects on CD4 cells after COVID-19. Study summary: The median interval between the second dose and post-vaccine sampling was 72 days. Study-wide results and limits: Healthy vaccinees' vaccine-induced clones included only 1 of 255 cross-reacting with common cold coronaviruses.

Culture lasted around eleven days before CD4+ T cell isolation. All participants had two doses of either the BNT162b2 or mRNA-1273 vaccine. The method was immunoSEQ multiplex PCR; TCRdb's version includes in-frame clones alone and lacks a portion of them. The profile shows 66,000 or so clones, around 79% of them singletons. V trimming: 8 bases; J trimming: 2 bases; junction bases outside the gene matches: 7. The CDR3 contains 15 residues. Germline lookup yields CDR1 SGDLS and CDR2 YYNGEE. This sequence joins TRBV9 and TRBJ2-4; 10 bases agree with TRBD1. Sequencing used CD4+ T cells from PBMCs cultured without peptide, obtained after COVID-19 vaccination. This receptor was identified in a human donor who received a COVID-19 vaccine. The CDR3 nucleotides are TGTGCCAGACCCACGACAGGGGGCCCCAAAAACATTCAGTACTTC. Protein sequence: CARPTTGGPKNIQYF. Filled out from reference TRBV9 and TRBJ2-4, the complete variable domain reads DSGVTQTPKHLITATGQRVTLRCSPRSGDLSVYWYQQSLDQGLQFLIQYYNGEERAKGNILERFSAQQFPDLHSELNLSSLELGDSALYFCARPTTGGPKNIQYFGAGTRLSVL.